The 24 T cell receptor beta chains below all came from one sample that was sequenced in a study of beta chain features in type 1 diabetes. These TCRs' antigens remain unknown. The investigators reverse transcribed all of the isolated RNA, so they sequenced expressed TCRB transcripts. Profiled with immunoSEQ multiplex PCR; TCRdb holds only in-frame clones, not every one. The table lists 200,000 to 250,000 clones, 16% of them singletons. Study-wide points: Type 1 diabetes patients had moderately but significantly shorter TCRB CDR3s in all four CD4+ subsets.

The sequenced sample consisted of naive CD4+ T cells from blood. The receptors here all came from a man aged 25 to 40 with type 1 diabetes.

V is TRBV30 and J is TRBJ2-7, with D possibly being TRBD1 (5 bases). Germline assignment: CDR1 GTSNPN and CDR2 SVGIG (reference sequence). Trimming left V 0 bases short and J 7 bases short, with 16 bases between. CDR3 length: 14 amino acids. The CDR3 DNA is TGTGCCTGGAGTGTACAAGGGGCCCTCGGAGAGCAGTACTTC. Translating it yields CAWSVQGALGEQYF.

Details on this clone: Because the CDR3's place on the DNA is in doubt, the DNA is left out and the CDR3 is given as listed by TCRdb. The J gene is TRBJ1-5, the V gene TRBV19. In germline, CDR1 is LNHDA, CDR2 SQIVND (reference sequence). Inclusive of both ends, the CDR3 amounts to 12 amino acids. CDR3 amino acids: CASTSGNQPQHF.

The genes are TRBV7-2 and TRBJ1-4; 7 bases agree with TRBD1. The CDR3 spans 12 residues. V was pared by 5 bases and J by 7 bases, with 1 base of the junction left unmatched. CDR1 and CDR2 (germline): SGHTA, FQGNSA. As DNA, the CDR3 is TGTGCCAGCAGCAACAGGGGTGAAAAACTGTTTTTT. Amino acids: CASSNRGEKLFF.

There are a few counts of this clone. The chain recombines TRBV10-3 with TRBJ2-3; 9 bases agree with TRBD1. Germline V CDR1 and CDR2: ENHRY, SYGVKD. The V gene end was trimmed by 3 bases and the J gene end by 6 bases; junction bases not matched to a gene: 7. The CDR3 contains 15 residues. In nucleotides, the CDR3 is TGTGCCATCAGTGACCAGGGACAGGGAGGGGATACGCAGTATTTT. This gives the protein CAISDQGQGGDTQYF.

In its sample, this clone was seen a few times. This chain links TRBV18 with TRBJ1-1, with a possible D match to TRBD1 (6 bases). The CDR3 contains 15 residues. The germline gives CDR1 KGHSH, CDR2 LQKENI. Between the trimmed V and J ends, which lost 3 bases and 2 bases, there was a span of 13 bases. The CDR3 reads CASSPSQGLNTEAFF. The CDR3 DNA is TGTGCCAGCTCACCTTCACAGGGCCTAAACACTGAAGCTTTCTTT.

This clone occurred a few times. The chain employs TRBV30 and TRBJ2-1; D unclear. Trimming removed 0 bases from V and 0 bases from J, with 9 bases in between. The CDR3 has 15 amino acids. CDR1 GTSNPN and CDR2 SVGIG come from the germline V gene (reference sequence). The CDR3 DNA reads TGTGCCTGGAGTGTCGGTACCAGCTCCTACAATGAGCAGTTCTTC. This sequence encodes CAWSVGTSSYNEQFF.

The chain couples TRBV29-1 to TRBJ2-1; TRBD2 aligns across 10 bases. V shed 3 bases and J 9 bases; nucleotides not matched to a gene: 8. The V gene's germline CDR1 is SQVTM and CDR2 ANQGSEA. The CDR3 length is 14 residues. CDR3 DNA: TGCAGCGTTGACACTCTAGCGGGAGTAATTGAGCAGTTCTTC. Translating it yields CSVDTLAGVIEQFF.

This chain uses TRBV29-1 with TRBJ1-1; the D gene is possibly TRBD1 (5 bases). The CDR3 covers 10 residues. CDR1 SQVTM and CDR2 ANQGSEA come from the germline V gene. The germline V and J ends were trimmed by 4 bases and 11 bases, with 11 bases remaining between them. CDR3 sequence reads: CSVGTTGAFF. CDR3 coding DNA: TGCAGCGTTGGGACAACTGGGGCTTTCTTT.

The chain links TRBV9 to TRBJ2-5, with a weak D call TRBD1 (6 bases). V lost 0 bases to trimming and J lost 5 bases, with 17 bases between them. This CDR3 spans 16 amino acids. Germline lookup yields CDR1 SGDLS and CDR2 YYNGEE. In nucleotides, the CDR3 is TGTGCCAGCAGCGTAGTAGAACAGGGAAAGAAGGAGACCCAGTACTTC. Translating gives CASSVVEQGKKETQYF.

This clone has a handful of counts. The DNA for the CDR3 is TGTGCCAGCAGTCAAGAGGCTTCCAATGAAAAACTGTTTTTT. Protein sequence: CASSQEASNEKLFF. The chain joins TRBV6-5 to TRBJ1-4; the D is unclear. Looked up from germline, CDR1 is MNHEY and CDR2 is SVGAGI. The V and J ends lost 5 bases and 5 bases respectively, with 12 bases between them. This CDR3 is built from 14 residues.

This sequence joins TRBV4-3 and TRBJ2-2; D uncertain. Trimming shortened V by 4 bases and J by 0 bases, and 12 bases separated the two germline ends. The CDR3 is 16 residues long. Looked up from germline, CDR1 is LGHNA and CDR2 is YSLEER. The CDR3 protein is CASSPGQLPNTGELFF. CDR3 nucleotide sequence: TGCGCCAGCAGCCCCGGGCAACTACCGAACACCGGGGAGCTGTTTTTT.

This clone was observed a handful of times. This chain connects TRBV9 to TRBJ1-5, with D perhaps TRBD1 (6 bases). Per the germline V gene, CDR1 is SGDLS and CDR2 is YYNGEE. The CDR3 spans 17 residues. V dropped 0 bases and J dropped 7 bases, with 20 bases sitting between them. CDR3 sequence: CASSVGPHSGVGQPQHF. For the CDR3, the DNA is TGTGCCAGCAGCGTAGGTCCCCATTCAGGGGTTGGACAGCCCCAGCATTTT.

The chain links TRBV5-1 to TRBJ2-1, with D hard to call. Germline loops: CDR1 SGHRS, CDR2 YFSETQ. This CDR3 contains 14 residues. Trimming took off 2 bases at V and 0 bases at J, with 6 bases between the two ends. CDR3 sequence: CASSFESSYNEQFF. The CDR3 DNA is TGCGCCAGCAGCTTCGAGAGCTCCTACAATGAGCAGTTCTTC.

The genes are TRBV2 and TRBJ1-5; D unresolved. The CDR3 sequence is 14 residues long. Germline V CDR1 and CDR2: SNHLY, FYNNEI. The ends were cut back, 3 bases at V and 4 bases at J, with 10 bases in the middle. The CDR3 bases are TGTGCCAGCAGTGATGGACCGCGGAATCAGCCCCAGCATTTT. As protein: CASSDGPRNQPQHF.

The rearrangement uses TRBV15 and TRBJ1-2; possible D gene TRBD1, 5 bases. Germline V gene sequence: CDR1 LNHNV, CDR2 YYDKDF (reference sequence). Trimming stripped 1 base from V and 4 bases from J, with 10 bases between. The CDR3 spans 14 residues. This CDR3 is CATSRGTGTYGYTF. The CDR3 DNA sequence: TGTGCCACCAGCAGAGGAACAGGAACCTATGGCTACACCTTC.

A few counts support this clone. The J gene is TRBJ2-1, the V gene TRBV30, with TRBD2 identical over 7 bases. This CDR3 has 11 amino acids. The J segment lost 10 bases and the V segment lost 4 bases, leaving 4 bases of the junction unmatched. Germline V gene data show CDR1 as GTSNPN and CDR2 as SVGIG (reference sequence). The CDR3 DNA reads TGTGCCTGGACGCGCGGGGGAGAGCAGTTCTTC. Translation: CAWTRGGEQFF.

This clone was counted a few times. At one end, the junction sequence differs from germline, possibly due to a read error. This chain's CDR3 is CASRIEAGGGETQYF. CDR3 in DNA: TGTGCCAGTCGTATCGAAGCGGGAGGAGGAGAGACCCAGTACTTC. V and J are TRBV19 and TRBJ2-5; 9 nucleotides agree with TRBD2. CDR1 is LNHDA and CDR2 is SQIVND in the germline V gene (reference sequence). This CDR3 region has 15 residues.

DNA of the CDR3: TGTGCCAGCAGTGAGGGACTAGCGGGAGCCGGGAGCGAGCAGTACTTC. It translates to CASSEGLAGAGSEQYF. This chain uses TRBV2 with TRBJ2-7, with 14 nucleotides matching TRBD2. V gave up 3 bases and J gave up 6 bases; unmatched junction bases: 7. The length of the CDR3 is 16 residues. Per the germline V gene, CDR1 is SNHLY and CDR2 is FYNNEI.

The gene calls are TRBV27 and TRBJ2-1, with D tentatively TRBD2 (6 bases). Germline-derived CDR1 and CDR2 are MNHEY and SMNVEV (reference sequence). This CDR3 comprises 15 residues. Trimming cost V 5 bases and J 8 bases, with 19 bases left between them. As DNA, the CDR3 is TGTGCCAGCAGTAGAGGGACGTCTCCGGGGGATGAGCAGTTCTTC. It yields the protein CASSRGTSPGDEQFF.

The table lists this clone with a few counts. V and J are TRBV9 and TRBJ2-2; D remains unclear. In germline, CDR1 is SGDLS, CDR2 YYNGEE. Trimming took 0 bases from V and 5 from J, leaving 11 bases between them. CDR3 size: 15 residues. The CDR3 loop reads CASSVEQIGTGELFF. CDR3 sequence (DNA): TGTGCCAGCAGCGTAGAGCAGATCGGGACCGGGGAGCTGTTTTTT.

The rearrangement links TRBV6-6 to TRBJ2-1; a possible D gene is TRBD2 (7 bases). Germline V gives CDR1 MNHNY, CDR2 SVGAGI (reference sequence). CDR3 length: 15 amino acids. The V and J ends lost 10 bases and 3 bases respectively, with 19 bases between them. The CDR3 is CATLRGDMDYNEQFF. The CDR3 DNA follows: TGTGCCACTCTCCGGGGGGACATGGACTACAATGAGCAGTTCTTC.

The chain employs TRBV7-9 and TRBJ2-5; D remains unclear. Per germline, CDR1 SEHNR and CDR2 FQNEAQ (reference sequence). The CDR3 extends over 12 amino acids. Deletions cut 5 bases from V and 5 bases from J, with 9 bases between. CDR3 amino acids: CASSKYQETQYF. CDR3 DNA: TGTGCCAGCAGCAAATATCAGGAGACCCAGTACTTC. Full variable domain (rest looked up from reference TRBV7-9 and TRBJ2-5): DTGVSQNPRHKITKRGQNVTFRCDPISEHNRLYWYRQTLGQGPEFLTYFQNEAQLEKSRLLSDRFSAERPKGSFSTLEIQRTEQGDSAMYLCASSKYQETQYFGPGTRLLVL.

This clone was detected a few times. In the same sample, other DNA sequences code for this CDR3. The rearrangement links TRBV29-1 to TRBJ2-5; D remains ambiguous. Germline V gives CDR1 SQVTM, CDR2 ANQGSEA. V was shortened by 6 bases and J by 0 bases, with 8 bases between the two germline ends. The CDR3 length is 12 residues. The CDR3 nucleotides are TGCAGCGTGAGGACGGACCAAGAGACCCAGTACTTC. Encoded protein: CSVRTDQETQYF.

The J gene is TRBJ2-7, the V gene TRBV7-2, with D uncertain. Germline V lookup: CDR1 SGHTA, CDR2 FQGNSA. Trimming stripped 2 bases from V and 0 bases from J, with 8 bases between. This CDR3 contains 14 residues. The DNA of the CDR3 is TGTGCCAGCAGCTTAACCAGAGGCTCCTACGAGCAGTACTTC. Translated: CASSLTRGSYEQYF. Full variable domain (missing parts from reference TRBV7-2 and TRBJ2-7): GAGVSQSPSNKVTEKGKDVELRCDPISGHTALYWYRQSLGQGLEFLIYFQGNSAPDKSGLPSDRFSAERTGGSVSTLTIQRTQQEDSAVYLCASSLTRGSYEQYFGPGTRLTVT.